This T cell receptor (beta chain) was obtained from a study of blood T cells in healthy people across ages. The table lists this clonotype with a few counts. One junction end disagrees with the germline gene, perhaps due to a read error. The study isolated at least 7 million PBMCs from each sample. CDR1 is SEHNR, CDR2 FQNEAQ, per germline (reference sequence). This CDR3 region has 13 residues. With a J-beta primer mix and a sample-barcoded 5' primer, a second PCR ran 7 to 11 cycles. MiXCR, run by TCRdb on the 5' RACE reads, gives a single entry per CDR3 protein. The sample consists of 1.8 million or so distinct CDR3 sequences, approximately 40% of them appearing once.

The sample was blood. The TCR was taken from a human donor in good health. The chain joins TRBV7-9 to TRBJ1-2; D might be TRBD1 (6 bases). In DNA, the CDR3 is TGTGCCAGCTGCTTCGAGGGGGACTATGGCTACACCTTC. Translating it yields CASCFEGDYGYTF.